This TCR beta chain is from a study of molecular identifiers for immune sequencing clone quantification (dated by TCRdb to 2016 to 2018). A note on the overall study: In a replicate experiment, RNA from around 20,000 or 100,000 naive CD8 T cells was split into five aliquots, four of which were sequenced. CD8 T cells were used in a methods study to benchmark molecular-identifier clustering-based TCR repertoire sequencing (MIDCIRS) and TCR RNA copy counting. The investigation overall reported the following: Without barcode sub-clustering, chimeric consensus sequences inflated TCR diversity; chimeras reached as high as 47%. Highly expanded clone sizes could be underestimated if identical TCR molecules share a barcode. Modeling indicated 2.5 to 3 TCR RNA copies recovered per cell, compared with approximately 10 by digital PCR, which implies a capture efficiency of around 29%. A single cell's worth of spiked-in Jurkat TCR RNA was reported detectable even among around 1 million naive CD8 T cells. The naive libraries included spiked-in Jurkat TCR RNA (over nine copies' worth), and this RNA is not part of the donor repertoire. In CMV-specific effector cells, clones with more than 20 RNA copies contained over 99% of molecules, whereas in naive cells such clones contained under 1% of molecules.

The library was obtained by PCR. Sequenced using a NextSeq 500. Bulk TCR libraries were made following a previously described method, with the TCR primers given in Table S5. Purification of total RNA was performed with the Qiagen AllPrep DNA/RNA kit. Before analysis, reads from multiple sequencing runs of the same library were pooled. From the authors' description of their analysis: Only reads with exact TCR constant sequence were kept, trimmed to 150 nt, and grouped by their 12-nt molecular barcodes. Reads within each barcode group were sub-clustered using a 15% Levenshtein threshold, and quality-weighted consensus sequences were constructed for each RNA molecule. Non-functional sequences were removed, as were lower-count sequences one edit away from another. Based on a fit of two negative binomial distributions, barcode sub-clusters having less than 20% of the maximum read count were discarded. TCRdb redid the processing of the public reads, applying fastp at Q25 and MiXCR, and retained in-frame beta chains. Here each entry gathers all rows of one CDR3 protein and keeps the most common genes and DNA. The V and J calls reflect TCRdb's pipeline rather than the authors' work. Within this sample are more than 95,000 distinct CDR3 sequences, with less than 25% of them counted one time only. The leading ten clones occupy around 1% of the sample.

The CDR3 measures 16 amino acids from cysteine to phenylalanine. Only the CDR3 DNA is retained, 48 bases long and in frame from the first base. V ends up 5 bases short and J 5 bases short, with an unmatched junction base count of 9. The sample holds a few counts of this clonotype. This clone's antigen is unknown. One base away there is no much larger clone; base qualities are not given. Naive CD8 T cell libraries were made from about 20,000 to 1,000,000 sorted cells using 10%, 30% or 50% of purified RNA. Naive CD8 T cells were FACS-sorted as CD8+CD4-CCR7+CD45RA+ on a BD FACSAria II into RLT Plus buffer. Approximately 9 TCR copies' worth of Jurkat RNA were spiked into roughly 17,000-1,100,000 naive CD8 T cell samples to test detection sensitivity. CD8 T cells were enriched with RosetteSep CD8+ T Cell Enrichment Cocktail and Ficoll-Paque, followed by ACK red cell lysis.

The chain links TRBV12-3 or TRBV12-4 with TRBJ2-2; 9 central bases correspond to TRBD2. The clonotype comes from a human donor in good health. Some libraries in this study had Jurkat cell RNA spiked in. The sample was naive CD8+ T cells from blood, with Jurkat cell RNA spiked in. This specimen's cell subset or site label, per the study, means: FACS-sorted CD8+CD4-CCR7+CD45RA+ naive T cells. The CDR3 corresponds to CASSDKGTSPTGELFF. The nucleotide sequence is TGTGCCAGCAGTGATAAAGGGACTAGCCCAACCGGGGAGCTGTTTTTT.